Listed here are 27 T cell receptor beta chains from one sample, sequenced in a study of T cell responses to AZD1222 COVID-19 vaccine. Here immunoSEQ multiplex PCR was the method, and the copy in TCRdb shows in-frame clones only, minus some. The sample has more than 95,000 clones, 89% seen once. Here the sequenced sample was peripheral blood, taken on day 0 of AZD1222 vaccination. Every receptor here comes from an adult in good health.

This chain connects TRBV21-1 to TRBJ2-7; TRBD1, as called in the table, went unchecked against the DNA. TRBV21-1 is listed as a pseudogene. The CDR3 has 12 residues. Here the CDR3 DNA reads TGTGCCAGCAGGGGCAGGGAATACGAGCAGTACTTC. Translating gives CASRGREYEQYF.

V and J are TRBV5-5 and TRBJ2-1; no definite D call. Trimming removed 0 bases from V and 8 bases from J, with 15 bases in between. This CDR3 is built from 15 residues. Germline CDR1 SGHKS, CDR2 YYEKEE (reference sequence). CDR3 bases: TGTGCCAGCAGCTTGGTTGGTTCCCCATTCGATGAGCAGTTCTTC. The encoded protein is CASSLVGSPFDEQFF.

The gene calls are TRBV6-2 or TRBV6-3 and TRBJ2-7; unclear D gene. Germline lookup yields CDR1 MNHEY and CDR2 SVGEGT. There are 11 residues in the CDR3. Trimming cost V 2 bases and J 7 bases, with 6 bases left between them. The CDR3 is CASSYPDEQYF. CDR3 DNA: TGTGCCAGCAGTTACCCGGATGAGCAGTACTTC.

The genes are TRBV10-2 and TRBJ1-1, with 7 nucleotides matching TRBD1. This CDR3 contains 13 residues. Germline V lookup: CDR1 WSHSY, CDR2 SAAADI. J lost 4 bases, V lost 3 bases, and 2 bases had no gene match. The CDR3 reads CASSDRGFTEAFF. The DNA of the CDR3 is TGCGCCAGCAGTGACAGGGGGTTCACTGAAGCTTTCTTT.

The rearrangement joins TRBV7-9 to TRBJ1-1; the match to TRBD1 covers 7 bases. The CDR3 is made up of 16 amino acids. Trimming removed 6 bases from V and 1 base from J; junction bases left unmatched: 11. The germline gives CDR1 SEHNR, CDR2 FQNEAQ (reference sequence). CDR3 nucleotide sequence: TGTGCCAGCAGGACACCGCGGACAGGTCCGAACACTGAAGCTTTCTTT. Protein product: CASRTPRTGPNTEAFF.

J is TRBJ2-3 and V is TRBV24-1; 9 positions match TRBD2. The CDR3 sequence is 17 residues long. V was pared by 4 bases and J by 0 bases, with 7 bases of the junction left unmatched. Germline V gene data show CDR1 as KGHDR and CDR2 as SFDVKD. CDR3 sequence reads: CATSDPGTSSSTDTQYF. DNA of the CDR3: TGTGCCACCAGTGACCCCGGGACTAGCAGTAGCACAGATACGCAGTATTTT.

This chain links TRBV7-9 with TRBJ2-3, with D hard to call. Germline CDR1 SEHNR, CDR2 FQNEAQ (reference sequence). Trimming removed 3 bases at V and 1 base at J, with 8 bases between. The CDR3 extends over 14 amino acids. CDR3: CASSFVQGTDTQYF. In nucleotides, the CDR3 is TGTGCCAGCAGCTTCGTGCAGGGCACAGATACGCAGTATTTT.

The J gene is TRBJ1-2, the V gene TRBV5-4; possible D gene TRBD1, 6 bases. V was shortened by 4 bases and J by 6 bases, with 16 bases between the two germline ends. Germline V gene sequence: CDR1 SGHNT, CDR2 YYREEE (reference sequence). The CDR3 has 14 amino acids. This CDR3 reads CASSVGRQDHGYTF. CDR3 coding DNA: TGTGCCAGCAGCGTGGGCCGACAGGATCATGGCTACACCTTC.

The chain joins TRBV5-5 to TRBJ2-7; D gene unclear. The V gene's germline CDR1 is SGHKS and CDR2 YYEKEE (reference sequence). The V end lost 2 bases, the J end lost 6 bases, and 6 bases lay between the germline ends. The CDR3 contains 11 residues. The CDR3 sequence: CASSFLAEQYF. CDR3 bases: TGTGCCAGCAGCTTTCTGGCCGAGCAGTACTTC.

J is TRBJ1-2 and V is TRBV28; perhaps TRBD1 as D (6 bases). Trimming cost V 3 bases and J 4 bases, with 21 bases left between them. CDR1 MDHEN and CDR2 SYDVKM come from the germline V gene. The CDR3 extends over 17 amino acids. CDR3 DNA: TGTGCCAGCAGTTTTCAGCAGGGGTTAGCTTTACCCTATGGCTACACCTTC. Translation: CASSFQQGLALPYGYTF.

The chain has TRBV28 and TRBJ2-1, with 7 bases that match TRBD1. The CDR3 extends over 15 amino acids. J lost 6 bases, V lost 5 bases, and 10 bases had no gene match. Germline V gene data show CDR1 as MDHEN and CDR2 as SYDVKM. The CDR3 coding sequence is TGTGCCAGCAGTACCATCCGGACAGGCCGCAATGAGCAGTTCTTC. Translated: CASSTIRTGRNEQFF.

The chain links TRBV11-3 to TRBJ1-3; D is unresolved. Per germline, CDR1 SGHNT and CDR2 YENEEA. V lost 5 bases and J 3 bases, leaving 11 bases between the germline ends. CDR3 size: 14 residues. The CDR3 nucleotides are TGTGCCAGCAGCCGCCTCCCCGTTGGAAACACCATATATTTT. Translating it yields CASSRLPVGNTIYF.

This clone has only one observation. The chain links TRBV4-1 to TRBJ1-1; D remains unclear. V was clipped by 4 bases and J by 0 bases, with 9 bases between them. CDR1 and CDR2 from the germline V gene are MGHRA and YSYEKL. The CDR3 runs to 14 residues. The CDR3 here is CASSLDGLNTEAFF. The CDR3 DNA reads TGCGCCAGCAGCCTGGATGGATTGAACACTGAAGCTTTCTTT.

The rearrangement links TRBV19 to TRBJ1-1; D unclear. Germline assignment: CDR1 LNHDA and CDR2 SQIVND (reference sequence). The CDR3 loop spans 17 amino acids. V was cut by 5 bases and J by 1 base, with 20 bases left in between. This CDR3 reads CASSGGNAQLWNTEAFF. CDR3 sequence (DNA): TGTGCCAGTAGTGGAGGAAATGCGCAACTTTGGAACACTGAAGCTTTCTTT.

The V and J genes are TRBV6-5 and TRBJ1-1, with unresolved D. The CDR3 spans 13 residues. Trimming took off 8 bases at V and 5 bases at J, with 15 bases between the two ends. Germline V gene data show CDR1 as MNHEY and CDR2 as SVGAGI. CDR3 DNA: TGTGCCAGCTCTTCTTCGGGGATGACTGAAGCTTTCTTT. This translates into CASSSSGMTEAFF.

The gene calls are TRBV19 and TRBJ2-3; the match to TRBD2 covers 11 bases. The J segment lost 3 bases and the V segment lost 8 bases, leaving 4 bases of the junction unmatched. The germline gives CDR1 LNHDA, CDR2 SQIVND (reference sequence). The CDR3 consists of 14 residues. The CDR3 loop reads CASSPSGRTDTQYF. For the CDR3, the DNA is TGTGCCAGTTCGCCTAGCGGGAGGACAGATACGCAGTATTTT.

The chain is built from TRBV11-3 and TRBJ2-5; 8 bases align to TRBD2. V gave up 5 bases and J gave up 5 bases; unmatched junction bases: 16. The CDR3 length is 17 residues. Germline V lookup: CDR1 SGHNT, CDR2 YENEEA. CDR3 nucleotides: TGTGCCAGCAGCCCTCGGTCTGAAGCGGGAGAATGGGAGACCCAGTACTTC. It translates to CASSPRSEAGEWETQYF.

The V gene is TRBV9, the J gene TRBJ1-4; tentative D call: TRBD1 (6 bases). V was pared by 3 bases and J by 10 bases, with 13 bases between. Germline-derived CDR1 and CDR2 are SGDLS and YYNGEE. The CDR3 totals 13 residues. The CDR3 loop reads CASSEHPTGKLFF. The DNA of the CDR3 is TGTGCCAGCAGCGAGCACCCGACAGGAAAACTGTTTTTT.

This clone was detected a few times. The rearrangement uses TRBV28 and TRBJ1-1; D unclear. This CDR3 has 14 residues. Per germline, CDR1 MDHEN and CDR2 SYDVKM. V lost 0 bases and J 1 base, leaving 6 bases between the germline ends. CDR3 coding DNA: TGTGCCAGCAGTTTATGGCGGTCGAACACTGAAGCTTTCTTT. The encoded protein is CASSLWRSNTEAFF.

The rearrangement uses TRBV19 and TRBJ2-7, with TRBD2 as a possible D gene (6 bases). Germline V gene data show CDR1 as LNHDA and CDR2 as SQIVND (reference sequence). The CDR3 runs to 13 residues. V was trimmed by 6 bases and J by 1 base, leaving 10 bases between them. As DNA, the CDR3 is TGTGCCAGTAGCCCGGCGGGATCCTACGAGCAGTACTTC. Translated: CASSPAGSYEQYF. The full variable domain, with the rest looked up from reference TRBV19 and TRBJ2-7, is DGGITQSPKYLFRKEGQNVTLSCEQNLNHDAMYWYRQDPGQGLRLIYYSQIVNDFQKGDIAEGYSVSREKKESFPLTVTSAQKNPTAFYLCASSPAGSYEQYFGPGTRLTVT.

The chain couples TRBV11-1 to TRBJ2-5, with D tentatively TRBD1 (6 bases). The CDR3 sequence is 14 residues long. The V gene lost 3 bases and the J gene lost 1 base, with 9 bases spanning the gap. Germline V gene data show CDR1 as SGHAT and CDR2 as FQDESV (reference sequence). The CDR3 protein is CASSFRDIQETQYF. In DNA form, the CDR3 reads TGTGCCAGCAGCTTCAGGGACATCCAAGAGACCCAGTACTTC.

This rearrangement joins TRBV9 to TRBJ1-3; D might be TRBD1 (5 bases). The V end lost 2 bases, the J end lost 1 base, and 10 bases lay between the germline ends. The CDR3 has 15 residues. Germline V CDR1 and CDR2: SGDLS, YYNGEE. The CDR3 protein is CASSVGGRSGNTIYF. Written as DNA, the CDR3 is TGTGCCAGCAGCGTTGGGGGGAGATCTGGAAACACCATATATTTT.

The chain joins TRBV13 to TRBJ1-6, with unresolved D. Germline CDR1 reads PRHDT; CDR2 reads FYEKMQ (reference sequence). The V gene lost 5 bases and the J gene lost 10 bases, with 9 bases spanning the gap. There are 12 residues in the CDR3. CDR3: CASSRDISPLHF. The CDR3 DNA reads TGTGCCAGCAGCCGCGACATCTCACCCCTCCACTTT.

This clone was seen a single time. This chain connects TRBV24-1 to TRBJ1-5; TRBD1 agrees at 9 bases. CDR1 KGHDR and CDR2 SFDVKD come from the germline V gene. The CDR3 loop spans 15 amino acids. The junction had 7 bases not matched to a gene; V was cut back by 4 bases and J by 7 bases. The CDR3 region has the DNA TGTGCCACCAGTGACCCACGGACAGGGGTCCAGCCCCAGCATTTT. Its translation: CATSDPRTGVQPQHF.

The chain carries TRBV12-3 or TRBV12-4 and TRBJ2-7; perhaps TRBD2 as D (6 bases). Trimming left V 4 bases short and J 2 bases short, with 6 bases between. This CDR3 is 12 amino acids long. In DNA, the CDR3 is TGTGCCAGCAGTTGGGGGGCCTACGAGCAGTACTTC. This gives the protein CASSWGAYEQYF.

CDR3 DNA sequence: TGTGCCAGCAGTTACCCGGACAGCAAACTAGAAGCTTTCTTT. It yields the protein CASSYPDSKLEAFF. The V and J genes are TRBV6-2 or TRBV6-3 and TRBJ1-1, with a weak D call TRBD1 (6 bases). V lost 2 bases and J lost 8, with 15 bases in between. Germline CDR1 is MNHEY and CDR2 is SVGEGT. The length of the CDR3 is 14 residues.

V is TRBV19 and J is TRBJ1-1; weak D call: TRBD1 (5 bases). V gave up 4 bases and J gave up 3 bases, with 12 bases separating them. Germline values: CDR1 LNHDA, CDR2 SQIVND (reference sequence). The CDR3 extends over 14 amino acids. The CDR3 DNA reads TGTGCCAGTAGTAACCTAGGAGGGGACACTGAAGCTTTCTTT. It encodes CASSNLGGDTEAFF.